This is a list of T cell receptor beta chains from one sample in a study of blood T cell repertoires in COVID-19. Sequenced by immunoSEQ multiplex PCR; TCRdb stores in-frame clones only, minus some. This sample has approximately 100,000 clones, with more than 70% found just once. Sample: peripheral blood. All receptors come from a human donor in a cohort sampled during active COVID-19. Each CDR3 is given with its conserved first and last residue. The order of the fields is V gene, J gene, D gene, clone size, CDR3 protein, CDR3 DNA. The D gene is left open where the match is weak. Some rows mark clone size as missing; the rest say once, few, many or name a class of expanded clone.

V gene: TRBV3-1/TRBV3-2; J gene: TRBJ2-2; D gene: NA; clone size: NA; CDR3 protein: CASGWGPNTGELFF; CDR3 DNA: TGTGCCAGCGGGTGGGGGCCGAACACCGGGGAGCTGTTTTTT
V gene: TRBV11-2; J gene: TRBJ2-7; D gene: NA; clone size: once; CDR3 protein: CASSEPGVSSYEQYF; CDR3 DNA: TGTGCCAGCAGCGAACCGGGGGTGAGCTCCTACGAGCAGTACTTC
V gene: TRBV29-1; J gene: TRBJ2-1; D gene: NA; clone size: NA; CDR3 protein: CSVSPGTRLYNEQFF; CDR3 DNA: TGCAGCGTTTCCCCTGGGACTCGCCTCTACAATGAGCAGTTCTTC
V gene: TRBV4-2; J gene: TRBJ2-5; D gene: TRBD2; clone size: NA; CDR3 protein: CASSPGAGVGETQYF; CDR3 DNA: TGTGCCAGCAGTCCCGGGGCGGGAGTAGGTGAGACCCAGTACTTC
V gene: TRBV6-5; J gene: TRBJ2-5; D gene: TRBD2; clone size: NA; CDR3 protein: CASSSTTAGDEETQYF; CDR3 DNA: TGTGCCAGCAGTTCCACAACCGCGGGGGACGAAGAGACCCAGTACTTC
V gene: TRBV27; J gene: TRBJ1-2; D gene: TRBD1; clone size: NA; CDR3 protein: CASSPPGTARLRYYGYTF; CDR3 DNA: TGTGCCAGCAGTCCCCCCGGGACAGCCAGACTGAGGTACTATGGCTACACCTTC
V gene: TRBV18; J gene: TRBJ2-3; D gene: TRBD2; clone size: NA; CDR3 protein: CASSKAPAGGSTDTQYF; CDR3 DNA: TGTGCCAGCTCAAAAGCTCCAGCGGGGGGGAGCACAGATACGCAGTATTTT
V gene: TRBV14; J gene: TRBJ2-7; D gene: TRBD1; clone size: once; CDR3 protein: CASSLGDRLFARQYF; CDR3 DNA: TGTGCCAGCAGCCTCGGGGACAGGTTATTTGCGCGGCAGTACTTC
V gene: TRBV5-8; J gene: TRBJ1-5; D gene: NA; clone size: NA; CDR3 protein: CASSLASVNQPQHF; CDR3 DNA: TGTGCCAGCAGCTTGGCTTCAGTCAATCAGCCCCAGCATTTT
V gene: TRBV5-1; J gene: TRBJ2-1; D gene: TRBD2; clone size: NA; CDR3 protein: CASSLWSGTSGSSSYNEQFF; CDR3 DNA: TGCGCCAGCAGCTTATGGTCCGGGACTAGCGGGAGTAGCTCCTACAATGAGCAGTTCTTC
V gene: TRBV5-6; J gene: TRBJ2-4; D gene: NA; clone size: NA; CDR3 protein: CASRMNSGIKNIQYF; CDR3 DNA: TGTGCCAGCAGGATGAATTCAGGGATCAAAAACATTCAGTACTTC
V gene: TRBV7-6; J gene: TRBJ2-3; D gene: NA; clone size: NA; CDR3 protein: CASSLEYSGTDTQYF; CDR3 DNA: TGTGCCAGCAGCTTAGAGTATTCGGGCACAGATACGCAGTATTTT
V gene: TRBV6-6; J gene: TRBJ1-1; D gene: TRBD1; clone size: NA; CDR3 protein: CASTEAGTVNTEAFF; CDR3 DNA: TGTGCCAGCACCGAGGCCGGGACAGTGAACACTGAAGCTTTCTTT
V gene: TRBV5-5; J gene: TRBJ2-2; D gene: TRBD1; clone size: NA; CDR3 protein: CASSSTGGIGELFF; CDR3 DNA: TGTGCCAGCAGCTCTACAGGGGGCATCGGGGAGCTGTTTTTT
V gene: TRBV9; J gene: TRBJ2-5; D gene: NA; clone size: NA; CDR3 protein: CASSVDGTQETQYF; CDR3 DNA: TGTGCCAGCAGCGTAGATGGGACACAAGAGACCCAGTACTTC
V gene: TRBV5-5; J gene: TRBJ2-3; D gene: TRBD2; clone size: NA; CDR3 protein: CASSSGGLSGTQYF; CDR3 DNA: TGTGCCAGCAGCTCGGGAGGGTTAAGCGGTACGCAGTATTTT
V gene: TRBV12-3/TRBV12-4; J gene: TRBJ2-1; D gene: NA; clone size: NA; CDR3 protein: CASSPGYNEQFF; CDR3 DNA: TGTGCCAGCAGTCCCGGGTACAATGAGCAGTTCTTC
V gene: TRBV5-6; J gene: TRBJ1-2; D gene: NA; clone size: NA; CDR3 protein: CASSWTPDSAYGYTF; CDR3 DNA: TGTGCCAGCAGCTGGACCCCCGACAGCGCATATGGCTACACCTTC
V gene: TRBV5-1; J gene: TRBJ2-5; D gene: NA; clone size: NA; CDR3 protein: CASSLSGAWETQYF; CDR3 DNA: TGCGCCAGCAGCTTGTCAGGGGCTTGGGAGACCCAGTACTTC
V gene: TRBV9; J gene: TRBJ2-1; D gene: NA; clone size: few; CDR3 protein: CASSVGDGNEQFF; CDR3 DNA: TGTGCCAGCAGCGTAGGAGACGGGAATGAGCAGTTCTTC
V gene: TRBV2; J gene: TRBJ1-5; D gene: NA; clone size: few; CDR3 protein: CASIGQGGQPQHF; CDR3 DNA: TGTGCCAGCATAGGTCAGGGCGGTCAGCCCCAGCATTTT
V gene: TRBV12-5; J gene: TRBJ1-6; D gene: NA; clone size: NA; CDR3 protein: CASGQNNSPLHF; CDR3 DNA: TGTGCTAGTGGCCAGAATAATTCACCCCTCCACTTT
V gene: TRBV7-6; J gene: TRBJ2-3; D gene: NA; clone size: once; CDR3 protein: CASSLIGSRSTDTQYF; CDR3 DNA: TGTGCCAGCAGCTTAATCGGCAGTAGGAGTACAGATACGCAGTATTTT
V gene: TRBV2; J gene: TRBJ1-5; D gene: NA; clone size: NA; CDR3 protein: CASSLQANPGQPQHF; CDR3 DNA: TGTGCCAGCAGTCTACAGGCTAATCCCGGTCAGCCCCAGCATTTT
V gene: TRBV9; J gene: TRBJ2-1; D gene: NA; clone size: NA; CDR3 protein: CASSPLTTGLTIGNEQFF; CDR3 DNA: TGTGCCAGCAGCCCACTCACGACCGGACTAACAATAGGCAATGAGCAGTTCTTC
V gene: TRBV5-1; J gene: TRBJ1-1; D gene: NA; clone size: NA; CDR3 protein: CASSPNAGGTEAFF; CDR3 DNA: TGCGCCAGCAGCCCTAATGCGGGGGGTACTGAAGCTTTCTTT
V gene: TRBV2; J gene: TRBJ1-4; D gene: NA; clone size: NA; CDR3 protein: CASRSDRWSTNEKLFF; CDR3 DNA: TGTGCCAGCAGGTCGGACAGATGGTCAACTAATGAAAAACTGTTTTTT
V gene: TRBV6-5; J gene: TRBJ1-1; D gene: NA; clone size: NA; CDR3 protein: CASSYAGKAFF; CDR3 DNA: TGTGCCAGCAGTTATGCGGGCAAAGCTTTCTTT
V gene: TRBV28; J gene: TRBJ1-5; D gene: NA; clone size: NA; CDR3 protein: CASSWARGLFQPQHF; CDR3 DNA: TGTGCCAGCAGTTGGGCCAGGGGTCTATTTCAGCCCCAGCATTTT
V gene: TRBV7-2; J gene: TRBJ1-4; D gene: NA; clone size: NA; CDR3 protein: CASSLGHYNEKLFF; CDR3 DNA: TGTGCCAGCAGCTTAGGGCACTATAATGAAAAACTGTTTTTT
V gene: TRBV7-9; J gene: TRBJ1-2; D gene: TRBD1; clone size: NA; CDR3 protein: CASSPGTDYGYTF; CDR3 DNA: TGTGCCAGCAGCCCCGGGACAGACTATGGCTACACCTTC
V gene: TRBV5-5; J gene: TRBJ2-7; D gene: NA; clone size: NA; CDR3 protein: CPRAGPQRIYEQYF; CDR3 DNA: TGCCCCCGGGCGGGCCCACAAAGGATTTACGAGCAGTACTTC
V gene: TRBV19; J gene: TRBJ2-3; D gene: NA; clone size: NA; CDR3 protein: CASSIGQSPSTDTQYF; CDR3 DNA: TGTGCCAGTAGTATAGGACAGTCCCCTAGCACAGATACGCAGTATTTT
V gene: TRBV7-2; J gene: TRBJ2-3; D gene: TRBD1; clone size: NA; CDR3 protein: CASSLGQGADTQYF; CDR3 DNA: TGTGCCAGCAGCTTAGGACAGGGCGCAGATACGCAGTATTTT
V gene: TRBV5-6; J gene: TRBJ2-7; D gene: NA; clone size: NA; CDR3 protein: CASSAGPGAYEQYF; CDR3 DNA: TGTGCCAGCAGCGCCGGCCCGGGGGCCTACGAGCAGTACTTC
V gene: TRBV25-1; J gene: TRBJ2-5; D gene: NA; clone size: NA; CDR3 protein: CASSVGGETQYF; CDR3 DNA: TGTGCCAGCAGTGTAGGGGGAGAGACCCAGTACTTC
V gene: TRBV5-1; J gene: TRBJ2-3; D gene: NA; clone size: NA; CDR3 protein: CASSDWAQANTQYF; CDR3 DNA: TGCGCCAGCAGTGATTGGGCCCAGGCGAATACGCAGTATTTT
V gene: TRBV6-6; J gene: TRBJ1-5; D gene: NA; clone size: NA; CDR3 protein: CASNHRDIVANQPQHF; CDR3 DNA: TGTGCCAGCAACCACCGGGACATCGTAGCGAATCAGCCCCAGCATTTT
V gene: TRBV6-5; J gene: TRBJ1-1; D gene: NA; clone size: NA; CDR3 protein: CASSAGMQTEAFF; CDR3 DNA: TGTGCCAGCAGCGCAGGTATGCAAACTGAAGCTTTCTTT
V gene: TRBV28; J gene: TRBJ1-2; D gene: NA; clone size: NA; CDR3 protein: CASSPGDGYTF; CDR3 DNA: TGTGCCAGCAGTCCAGGGGACGGCTACACCTTC
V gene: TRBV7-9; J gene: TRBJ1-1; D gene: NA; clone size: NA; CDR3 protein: CASSTQGRGRTEAFF; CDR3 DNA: TGTGCCAGCAGCACGCAGGGGAGGGGGAGAACTGAAGCTTTCTTT
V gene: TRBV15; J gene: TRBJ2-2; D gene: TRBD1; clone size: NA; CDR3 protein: CATSSSGGRTGELFF; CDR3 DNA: TGTGCCACCAGCAGCTCAGGGGGACGCACCGGGGAGCTGTTTTTT
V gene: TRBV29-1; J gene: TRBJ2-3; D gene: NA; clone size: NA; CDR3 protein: CSVEAGQILTDTQYF; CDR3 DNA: TGCAGCGTTGAAGCCGGACAGATCCTCACAGATACGCAGTATTTT
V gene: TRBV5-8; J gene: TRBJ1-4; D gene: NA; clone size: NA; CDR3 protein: CASSLRPGGEKLFF; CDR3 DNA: TGTGCCAGCAGCTTGAGGCCAGGAGGGGAAAAACTGTTTTTT
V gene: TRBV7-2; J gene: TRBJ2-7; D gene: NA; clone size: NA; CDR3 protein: CASSFTGSYEQYF; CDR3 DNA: TGTGCCAGCAGTTTCACAGGGAGCTACGAGCAGTACTTC
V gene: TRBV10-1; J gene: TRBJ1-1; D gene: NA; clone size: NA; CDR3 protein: CASSESQGTEAFF; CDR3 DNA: TGCGCCAGCAGTGAGTCCCAGGGGACTGAAGCTTTCTTT
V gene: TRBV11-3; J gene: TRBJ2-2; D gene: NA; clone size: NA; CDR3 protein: CASSGRWDGGAGELFF; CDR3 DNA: TGTGCCAGCAGCGGGCGATGGGACGGAGGGGCCGGGGAGCTGTTTTTT